The 6 T cell receptor beta chains in this list originate from one sample, sequenced in a study of blood T cell repertoires in COVID-19 (dated by TCRdb to the early 2020s). Library generation was performed with the immunoSEQ multiplex PCR assay. TCRdb provides this immuneACCESS table in a form limited to in-frame rearrangements. Some clones are lacking; in checked studies, under half of them reflect an unresolved V gene, and why the rest are absent is not known. In this sample the table shows approximately 150,000 clones, around 87% of which occur a single time. Around 11% of the sample rests with the top ten. Sequenced: PBMCs or T cells enriched from blood (not recorded which). These receptors all stem from a man in his 60s who had recovered from COVID-19.

V usage is TRBV5-4 and J usage is TRBJ2-1; tentative D call: TRBD2 (7 bases). The CDR3 loop spans 16 amino acids. Looked up from germline, CDR1 is SGHNT and CDR2 is YYREEE (reference sequence). Trimming took off 4 bases at V and 1 base at J, with 15 bases between the two ends. The CDR3: CASSPFGGPSYNEQFF. CDR3 nucleotide sequence: TGTGCCAGCAGCCCCTTCGGGGGGCCGTCCTACAATGAGCAGTTCTTC.

The chain combines TRBV5-1 with TRBJ2-3; TRBD2 might be the D (6 bases). Trimming cost V 0 bases and J 0 bases, with 11 bases left between them. CDR3 length equals 16 residues. The germline V gene encodes CDR1 SGHRS and CDR2 YFSETQ. Here the CDR3 DNA reads TGCGCCAGCAGCTTGGGTCGCGGGGCAAGCACAGATACGCAGTATTTT. Translating it yields CASSLGRGASTDTQYF. The whole variable domain, filled in from reference TRBV5-1 and TRBJ2-3, reads KAGVTQTPRYLIKTRGQQVTLSCSPISGHRSVSWYQQTPGQGLQFLFEYFSETQRNKGNFPGRFSGRQFSNSRSEMNVSTLELGDSALYLCASSLGRGASTDTQYFGPGTRLTVL.

The chain is built from TRBV30 and TRBJ2-7; a possible D gene is TRBD1 (6 bases). Deletions cut 4 bases from V and 5 bases from J, with 15 bases between. The CDR3 has 13 residues. Germline CDR1 GTSNPN, CDR2 SVGIG (reference sequence). CDR3 protein: CAWNFGGPDEQYF. The CDR3 coding sequence is TGTGCCTGGAATTTTGGGGGCCCGGACGAGCAGTACTTC.

The chain is built from TRBV10-2 and TRBJ2-7, with 9 nucleotides matching TRBD1. Germline V CDR1 and CDR2: WSHSY, SAAADI. V gave up 4 bases and J gave up 5 bases; unmatched junction bases: 6. The CDR3 totals 14 residues. The CDR3, as DNA: TGCGCCAGCAGTGGTGGGACAGGGTTGAACGAGCAGTACTTC. Amino acid sequence: CASSGGTGLNEQYF.

The rearrangement links TRBV5-1 to TRBJ2-2; TRBD1 matches at 8 bases. This CDR3 comprises 15 residues. Unmatched junction bases numbered 1, after V lost 2 bases and J lost 1 base. The germline gives CDR1 SGHRS, CDR2 YFSETQ. Here the CDR3 reads CASSFTGGNTGELFF. The CDR3 DNA reads TGCGCCAGCAGCTTTACAGGGGGGAACACCGGGGAGCTGTTTTTT. Together with reference TRBV5-1 and TRBJ2-2, the CDR3 gives the full variable domain: KAGVTQTPRYLIKTRGQQVTLSCSPISGHRSVSWYQQTPGQGLQFLFEYFSETQRNKGNFPGRFSGRQFSNSRSEMNVSTLELGDSALYLCASSFTGGNTGELFFGEGSRLTVL.

The chain combines TRBV6-5 with TRBJ1-2; D uncertain. CDR3 length: 12 amino acids. Germline V gives CDR1 MNHEY, CDR2 SVGAGI. V shed 2 bases and J shed 7 bases, with 8 bases lying between them. The CDR3 region is CASSYGGLGYTF. CDR3 DNA sequence: TGTGCCAGCAGTTACGGAGGACTTGGCTACACCTTC.